The TCR beta chain under discussion was sequenced for a study of cytomegalovirus exposure and HLA in healthy donors. With 60 Vbeta and 13 Jbeta primers, the PCR was carried out. Repertoires were generated with immunoSEQ multiplex PCR, while TCRdb's copy carries only in-frame clones and drops some. The sample lists about 98,000 clones; under 70% were seen once. Between the trimmed V and J ends, which lost 0 bases and 3 bases, there was a span of 15 bases. Germline V gene data show CDR1 as LGHNT and CDR2 as FRNRAP. The CDR3 is made up of 17 amino acids. This sequence joins TRBV12-5 and TRBJ2-1; TRBD1 might be the D (6 bases). What was sequenced was PBMCs. This receptor was obtained from a man aged 50 or older in good health and CMV-seronegative. CDR3 loop: CASGLVLEGERYNEQFF. The CDR3 coding sequence is TGTGCTAGTGGTTTGGTACTAGAGGGGGAGCGCTACAATGAGCAGTTCTTC.